These T cell receptor beta chains were read from a single sample in a study of T cells in Graves' hyperthyroidism and ophthalmopathy. TCRdb reprocessed the multiplex PCR reads via MiXCR and lists one record per CDR3 protein. Of about 640,000 distinct CDR3 sequences in the sample, around 21% were seen once. Sequencing used blood. The receptors were sampled from a man in his thirties or forties with Graves' ophthalmopathy. Each CDR3 is given with its conserved first and last residue. A D gene is named only where the DNA matches it firmly. Some rows mark clone size as missing; the rest say once, few, many or name a class of expanded clone.

>TRBV7-9|NA|NA|TRBJ2-6
TGTGCCAGCAGCCAGGCGGCCAACGTCCTGACTTTC
CASSQAANVLTF
>TRBV11-3|NA|NA|TRBJ2-1
TGTGCCAGCAGCCCGGCCCCCGGGACTGACCTATACAATGAGCAGTTCTTC
CASSPAPGTDLYNEQFF
>TRBV20-1|few|NA|TRBJ2-7
TGCAGTGCTCAGACCACCTACGAGCAGTACTTC
CSAQTTYEQYF
>TRBV2|few|TRBD2|TRBJ2-7
TGTGCCAGCAGTCAAAGACTAGCTCGGGAGCAGTACTTC
CASSQRLAREQYF
>TRBV11-3|many|NA|TRBJ1-1
TGTGCCAGCAGAGGTCTTATGAACACTGAAGCTTTCTTT
CASRGLMNTEAFF
>TRBV6-1|NA|TRBD1|TRBJ2-7
TGTGCCAGCAGAAATACAGGGGGCGAATACGAGCAGTACTTC
CASRNTGGEYEQYF
>TRBV27|few|TRBD1|TRBJ1-2
TGTGCCAGCAGGGACAGGAGTAACTATGGCTACACCTTC
CASRDRSNYGYTF
>TRBV28|many|NA|TRBJ2-7
TGTGCCAGCATCGGAGTAGGTGGGAAGATCTACGAGCAGTACTTC
CASIGVGGKIYEQYF
>TRBV6-5|few|NA|TRBJ1-1
TGTGCCAGCAGTTTCACAGGCACTGAAGCTTTCTTT
CASSFTGTEAFF
>TRBV14|NA|NA|TRBJ2-7
TGTGCCAGCAGCCAAGAATACAGGAGCTCCTACGAGCAGTACTTC
CASSQEYRSSYEQYF
>TRBV12-3/TRBV12-4|many|NA|TRBJ2-3
TGTGCCAGCAGGGGACGGATGCTCACAGATACGCAGTATTTT
CASRGRMLTDTQYF
>TRBV6-5|few|NA|TRBJ1-4
TGTGCCAGCAGTTACCGGGCAACTAATGAAAAACTGTTTTTT
CASSYRATNEKLFF
>TRBV6-2/TRBV6-3|few|TRBD1|TRBJ1-5
TGTGCCAGCCAGGACAGGGGAGGCAATCAGCCCCAGCATTTT
CASQDRGGNQPQHF
>TRBV9|once|TRBD1|TRBJ1-2
TGTGCCAGCAGCGTAGATGGGACAGCTTATGGCTACACCTTC
CASSVDGTAYGYTF
>TRBV20-1|NA|TRBD2|TRBJ2-1
TGCAGTGCTAGAGTGGGGACTAGCCCCAATGAGCAGTTCTTC
CSARVGTSPNEQFF
>TRBV3-1|many|TRBD1|TRBJ2-7
TGTGCCAGCAGCCAAGGGGACAGGGCAACCGAGCAGTACTTC
CASSQGDRATEQYF
>TRBV24-1|many|NA|TRBJ2-1
TGTGCCACCAGTGACCCAGGGGGGGAGGTGTACAATGAGCAGTTCTTC
CATSDPGGEVYNEQFF
>TRBV5-1|NA|NA|TRBJ2-5
TGCGCCAGCAGCACGGACGGGTTGGAGACCCAGTACTTC
CASSTDGLETQYF